The text below deals with one T cell receptor beta chain. Its antigen is unknown. The data were produced by immunoSEQ multiplex PCR, yet TCRdb's version contains in-frame clones alone and is incomplete. The sample consists of just under 65,000 clones, 85% to 95% of them appearing once. These data belong to a study of graft-versus-host responses after intestinal transplantation. Whole-study context: Every recipient had anti-thymocyte globulin induction and roughly 3 years of tacrolimus plus steroids.

Study-level results: Graft-donor T cell macrochimerism coincided with high graft-versus-host to host-versus-graft clonal ratios in allografts. Among recipient marrow samples, GvH clones were found; some appeared first in ileum or blood.

The sample was unstimulated CD8+ T cells sorted from spleen or lymph node cells, taken before transplant. This TCR was sampled from a human donor who was the organ donor for an intestinal transplant.

The CDR3 DNA sequence: TGTGCCAGCAGGAACATAGCGGGCCCCTACGAGCAGTACTTC. Translating gives CASRNIAGPYEQYF. The rearrangement joins TRBV27 to TRBJ2-7, with 7 bases that match TRBD2. CDR3 length equals 14 residues. Germline CDR1 and CDR2: MNHEY and SMNVEV (reference sequence). Trimming took 6 bases from V and 2 from J; bases not matched to a gene: 7.